This T cell receptor (beta chain) stems from a study of blood T cell repertoires in COVID-19. Trimming took off 3 bases at V and 5 bases at J, with 16 bases between the two ends. CDR1 is SNHLY, CDR2 FYNNEI, per germline. This CDR3 has 15 residues. Clones were sequenced by immunoSEQ multiplex PCR, and TCRdb holds only the in-frame ones, with some missing. This sample has about 89,000 clones; about 85% occur once, and the top ten carry roughly 15%. The chain combines TRBV2 with TRBJ2-5; D possibly corresponds to TRBD1 (6 bases). The TCR originated in a male donor with acute or convalescent COVID-19. The sample comprised peripheral blood. Written as DNA, the CDR3 is TGTGCCAGCAGTGATGGTACAGGGTCGGTGGAGACCCAGTACTTC. Amino acid sequence: CASSDGTGSVETQYF.